By its share, the clone carrying this TCR beta chain is medium-sized. Its target is not known. Because this beta chain is a stray read in a library intended to capture alpha chains, its abundance should not be given much weight. CDR1 is SEHNR and CDR2 is FQNEAQ in the germline V gene (reference sequence). Trimming took off 5 bases at V and 5 bases at J, with 18 bases between the two ends. The CDR3 length is 15 residues. Time point defined: sample taken at primary tumor resection. TCRs were sequenced from unsorted whole RNA of tumor, nontumor lung or PBMC. This record belongs to a study of spatial heterogeneity in lung cancer. Study-wide points: It was found that expanded intratumoral alpha and beta TCR counts tracked tumor mutation counts.

MiXCR, run by TCRdb on the 5' RACE reads, gives a single entry per CDR3 protein. The repertoire holds roughly 18,000 distinct CDR3 sequences, approximately 9.5% seen once, with 20% to 25% in the top ten. Sequencing was performed on lung tumor tissue, taken at surgery. The source of this sequence is a female donor with early-stage non-small cell lung cancer. The chain joins TRBV7-9 to TRBJ2-5; D possibly corresponds to TRBD1 (6 bases). The DNA for the CDR3 is TGTGCCAGCAGCCTGACCCAGGGGACGGGGGAGACCCAGTACTTC. As protein: CASSLTQGTGETQYF. The full variable domain, completed using reference TRBV7-9 and TRBJ2-5, is DTGVSQNPRHKITKRGQNVTFRCDPISEHNRLYWYRQTLGQGPEFLTYFQNEAQLEKSRLLSDRFSAERPKGSFSTLEIQRTEQGDSAMYLCASSLTQGTGETQYFGPGTRLLVL.